This is a list of T cell receptor beta chains from one sample in a study of spatial heterogeneity in lung cancer. TCRdb processed the 5' RACE reads anew with MiXCR; each CDR3 protein has one entry. This table holds some 50,000 distinct CDR3 sequences, around 11% found once. The starting material was PBMCs, obtained at surgery. The receptors stem from a female donor with early-stage non-small cell lung cancer. Each CDR3 is given with its conserved first and last residue. Each record gives: V gene, J gene, clone size, D gene, CDR3 length, CDR3 protein, CDR3 DNA. A D gene is named only where the DNA matches it firmly. For some rows the clone size is stated as once, few or many, or as a class when expanded; others skip it.

>TRBV2|TRBJ1-5|few|NA|15
CASREPGPANQPQHF
TGTGCCAGCAGAGAACCGGGACCCGCAAATCAGCCCCAGCATTTT
>TRBV25-1|TRBJ1-2|NA|NA|13
CASSAGAGYGYTF
TGTGCCAGCAGCGCTGGAGCCGGCTATGGCTACACCTTC
>TRBV7-6|TRBJ2-1|few|TRBD2|19
CASSLRGLAGVQGNNEQFF
TGTGCCAGCAGCTTAAGGGGACTAGCGGGGGTGCAGGGGAACAATGAGCAGTTCTTC
>TRBV11-2|TRBJ2-2|NA|TRBD2|15
CASGGLAGGRGELFF
TGTGCCAGCGGCGGACTAGCGGGGGGCCGCGGGGAGCTGTTTTTT
>TRBV30|TRBJ1-1|NA|NA|13
CAWSDGQNTEAFF
TGTGCCTGGAGTGACGGACAGAACACTGAAGCTTTCTTT
>TRBV20-1|TRBJ1-1|few|TRBD1|14
CSAREEGGRAEAFF
TGCAGTGCTAGAGAAGAAGGGGGCAGGGCTGAAGCTTTCTTT
>TRBV7-2|TRBJ2-7|many|NA|14
CASELRRGPYEQYF
TGTGCCAGCGAACTGAGACGGGGCCCCTACGAGCAGTACTTC
>TRBV19|TRBJ2-3|NA|TRBD2|15
CASSMGLAGSDTQYF
TGTGCCAGTAGTATGGGACTAGCGGGGTCAGATACGCAGTATTTT
>TRBV20-1|TRBJ1-1|few|NA|13
CSARDRGLTEAFF
TGCAGTGCTAGAGATCGTGGACTCACTGAAGCTTTCTTT
>TRBV7-2|TRBJ1-1|few|NA|14
CASSGGSLNTEAFF
TGTGCCAGCAGCGGGGGCAGCCTGAACACTGAAGCTTTCTTT
>TRBV5-1|TRBJ2-7|few|TRBD1|15
CASSPTGTGLYEQYF
TGCGCCAGCAGCCCGACCGGGACAGGGCTATACGAGCAGTACTTC
>TRBV29-1|TRBJ2-7|many|TRBD2|12
CSVASGGYEQYF
TGCAGCGTTGCCAGCGGGGGCTACGAGCAGTACTTC
>TRBV20-1|TRBJ2-2|few|TRBD2|14
CSAHSGGGPGELFF
TGCAGTGCTCATAGCGGGGGAGGACCCGGGGAGCTGTTTTTT
>TRBV6-2/TRBV6-3|TRBJ2-7|few|NA|13
CASSLASGLEQYF
TGTGCCAGCAGCCTCGCCTCGGGGCTCGAGCAGTACTTC
>TRBV19|TRBJ1-2|NA|NA|15
CASSIRSGRPYGYTF
TGTGCCAGTAGTATACGTTCCGGTAGACCCTATGGCTACACCTTC
>TRBV5-1|TRBJ2-1|NA|TRBD1|15
CASSPDGTGDNEQFF
TGCGCCAGCAGCCCGGACGGGACAGGTGACAATGAGCAGTTCTTC
>TRBV7-8|TRBJ2-7|few|TRBD1|15
CASSLKQGAGGEQYF
TGTGCCAGCAGCCTAAAGCAGGGGGCCGGCGGCGAGCAGTACTTC
>TRBV5-5|TRBJ2-3|many|TRBD2|15
CASSFGTTRTDTQYF
TGTGCCAGCAGCTTTGGGACTACCCGCACAGATACGCAGTATTTT
>TRBV6-2/TRBV6-3|TRBJ2-7|many|NA|13
CASNQAAYYEQYF
TGTGCCAGCAACCAGGCCGCTTACTACGAGCAGTACTTC
>TRBV6-1|TRBJ2-5|NA|TRBD2|19
CATEGSRVGSGGLQETQYF
TGTGCCACCGAAGGGAGCAGGGTTGGCAGCGGGGGCCTCCAAGAGACCCAGTACTTC
>TRBV28|TRBJ2-6|few|TRBD1|19
CASSLSYRGQSGGANVLTF
TGTGCCAGCAGTTTATCATACAGGGGGCAATCAGGTGGGGCCAACGTCCTGACTTTC
>TRBV12-3/TRBV12-4|TRBJ2-7|few|NA|12
CASSLRFQPQYF
TGTGCCAGCAGTTTACGGTTTCAGCCGCAGTACTTC
>TRBV28|TRBJ1-6|NA|TRBD1|13
CASIRDRDSPLHF
TGTGCCAGCATCCGGGACAGGGATTCACCCCTCCACTTT
>TRBV30|TRBJ2-1|once|NA|13
CAWRAQERHEQFF
TGTGCCTGGAGGGCCCAGGAGCGGCATGAGCAGTTCTTC
>TRBV7-9|TRBJ2-1|NA|NA|12
CASSATGKEQFF
TGTGCCAGCAGCGCCACAGGGAAAGAGCAGTTCTTC
>TRBV20-1|TRBJ2-1|few|NA|14
CSARPSRGGNEQFF
TGCAGTGCTAGACCTTCCCGGGGCGGCAATGAGCAGTTCTTC
>TRBV7-2|TRBJ2-3|few|TRBD1|16
CASSWRTGGLTDTQYF
TGTGCCAGCAGCTGGAGGACAGGGGGGCTAACAGATACGCAGTATTTT
>TRBV5-1|TRBJ2-7|few|TRBD1|12
CASSRTGFEQYF
TGCGCCAGCAGCCGGACAGGGTTCGAGCAGTACTTC
>TRBV6-5|TRBJ2-5|few|NA|13
CASSYGDQETQYF
TGTGCCAGCAGTTATGGGGACCAAGAGACCCAGTACTTC
>TRBV19|TRBJ2-1|few|NA|15
CASSSTHSSYNEQFF
TGTGCCAGTAGTTCAACTCACAGCTCCTACAATGAGCAGTTCTTC
>TRBV7-8|TRBJ2-1|NA|NA|13
CASLVWGTDEQFF
TGTGCCAGCCTGGTGTGGGGCACAGATGAGCAGTTCTTC
>TRBV6-5|TRBJ1-4|NA|TRBD1|15
CASSYTGATNEKLFF
TGTGCCAGCAGTTACACAGGGGCAACTAATGAAAAACTGTTTTTT
>TRBV11-1|TRBJ2-7|many|NA|15
CASSLQDGLSYEQYF
TGTGCCAGCAGCTTACAGGACGGCCTCTCCTACGAGCAGTACTTC
>TRBV5-1|TRBJ2-5|NA|NA|12
CASSLQSETQYF
TGCGCCAGCAGCTTGCAGTCCGAGACCCAGTACTTC
>TRBV2|TRBJ1-5|NA|NA|13
CASSEQGNQPQHF
TGTGCCAGCAGTGAACAGGGCAATCAGCCCCAGCATTTT
>TRBV20-1|TRBJ2-7|few|TRBD1|17
CSARPPAGTAVSYEQYF
TGCAGTGCTAGACCTCCGGCCGGGACAGCAGTCTCCTACGAGCAGTACTTC
>TRBV11-1|TRBJ2-3|few|NA|16
CASSLWSGPYTDTQYF
TGTGCCAGCAGCTTATGGTCCGGACCCTACACAGATACGCAGTATTTT
>TRBV2|TRBJ2-7|many|TRBD2|14
CASSLMTSGDEQYF
TGTGCCAGCAGCCTAATGACTAGCGGGGACGAGCAGTACTTC
>TRBV9|TRBJ2-3|many|NA|15
CASSPAGGSTDTQYF
TGTGCCAGCAGCCCTGCAGGGGGGAGCACAGATACGCAGTATTTT
>TRBV5-5|TRBJ1-1|NA|NA|15
CASSLVPGMNTEAFF
TGTGCCAGCAGCTTGGTTCCAGGGATGAACACTGAAGCTTTCTTT
>TRBV12-3/TRBV12-4|TRBJ2-1|few|NA|13
CASSLEEYNEQFF
TGTGCCAGCAGTTTGGAAGAATACAATGAGCAGTTCTTC
>TRBV7-2|TRBJ1-1|NA|NA|13
CASSLFQNTEAFF
TGTGCCAGCAGCTTATTTCAAAACACTGAAGCTTTCTTT
>TRBV7-2|TRBJ2-7|NA|TRBD2|17
CASSLQGLAGFPYEQYF
TGTGCCAGCAGCTTACAGGGACTAGCGGGGTTCCCCTACGAGCAGTACTTC
>TRBV7-8|TRBJ2-7|few|TRBD2|15
CASSLLVAGEGEQYF
TGTGCCAGCAGCTTACTTGTAGCGGGGGAGGGGGAGCAGTACTTC
>TRBV3-1|TRBJ2-3|NA|NA|13
CASSQVGGGPQYF
TGTGCCAGCAGCCAAGTCGGCGGCGGACCGCAGTATTTT
>TRBV12-3/TRBV12-4|TRBJ1-6|many|NA|13
CASKDSGNSPLHF
TGTGCCAGCAAGGATTCGGGCAATTCACCCCTCCACTTT
>TRBV12-3/TRBV12-4|TRBJ1-5|NA|NA|16
CASRYQGLVGNQPQHF
TGTGCCAGCAGGTACCAGGGGTTGGTTGGAAATCAGCCCCAGCATTTT
>TRBV5-6|TRBJ2-3|few|NA|15
CASSLKVARTDTQYF
TGTGCCAGCAGCTTGAAGGTGGCCCGGACAGATACGCAGTATTTT
>TRBV14|TRBJ2-3|few|TRBD2|15
CASSRGLVRTDTQYF
TGTGCCAGCAGCCGGGGACTAGTTCGAACAGATACGCAGTATTTT
>TRBV27|TRBJ1-1|NA|TRBD1|14
CASSPKTGTTEAFF
TGTGCCAGCAGCCCTAAGACAGGGACCACTGAAGCTTTCTTT
>TRBV5-1|TRBJ2-1|few|NA|13
CASSSDLVGEQFF
TGCGCCAGCAGCTCAGACCTTGTGGGTGAGCAGTTCTTC